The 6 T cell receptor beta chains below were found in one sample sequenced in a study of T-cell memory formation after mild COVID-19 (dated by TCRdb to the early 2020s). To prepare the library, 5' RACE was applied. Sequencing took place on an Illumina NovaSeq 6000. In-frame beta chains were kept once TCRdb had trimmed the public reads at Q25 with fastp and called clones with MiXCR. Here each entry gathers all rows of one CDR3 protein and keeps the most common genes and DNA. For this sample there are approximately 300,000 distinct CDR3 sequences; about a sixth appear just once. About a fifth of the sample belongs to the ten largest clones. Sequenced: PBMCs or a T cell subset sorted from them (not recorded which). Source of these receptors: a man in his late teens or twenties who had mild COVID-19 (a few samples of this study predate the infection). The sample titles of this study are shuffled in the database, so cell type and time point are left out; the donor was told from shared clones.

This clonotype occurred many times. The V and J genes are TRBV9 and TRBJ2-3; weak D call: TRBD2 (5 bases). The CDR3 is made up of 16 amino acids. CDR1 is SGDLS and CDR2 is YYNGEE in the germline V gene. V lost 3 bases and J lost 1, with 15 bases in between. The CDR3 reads CASSAPSGPRTDTQYF. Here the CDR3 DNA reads TGTGCCAGCAGCGCGCCCAGCGGACCCCGCACAGATACGCAGTATTTT.

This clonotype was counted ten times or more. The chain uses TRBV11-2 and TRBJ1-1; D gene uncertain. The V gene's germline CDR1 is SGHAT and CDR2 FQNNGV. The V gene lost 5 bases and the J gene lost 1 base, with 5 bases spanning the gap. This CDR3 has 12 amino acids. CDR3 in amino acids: CASSQGNTEAFF. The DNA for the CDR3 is TGTGCCAGCAGCCAAGGGAACACTGAAGCTTTCTTT.

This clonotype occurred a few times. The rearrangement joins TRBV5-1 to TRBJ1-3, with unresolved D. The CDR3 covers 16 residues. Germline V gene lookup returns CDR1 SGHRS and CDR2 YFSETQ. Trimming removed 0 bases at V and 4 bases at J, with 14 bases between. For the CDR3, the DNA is TGCGCCAGCAGCTTGGCGGCGGGCCGGCCCGGAAACACCATATATTTT. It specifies CASSLAAGRPGNTIYF.

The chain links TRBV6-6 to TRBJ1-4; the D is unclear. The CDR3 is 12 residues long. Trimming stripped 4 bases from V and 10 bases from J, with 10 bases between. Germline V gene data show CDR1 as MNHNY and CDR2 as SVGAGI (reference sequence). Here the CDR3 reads CASSLARGKLFF. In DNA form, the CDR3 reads TGTGCCAGCAGTTTGGCCCGGGGAAAACTGTTTTTT.

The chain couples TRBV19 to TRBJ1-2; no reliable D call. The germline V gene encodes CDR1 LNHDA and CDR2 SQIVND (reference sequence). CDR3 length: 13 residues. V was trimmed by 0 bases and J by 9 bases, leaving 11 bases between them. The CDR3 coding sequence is TGTGCCAGTAGTATAGATCGGCGGCACCGCTACACCTTC. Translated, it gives CASSIDRRHRYTF.

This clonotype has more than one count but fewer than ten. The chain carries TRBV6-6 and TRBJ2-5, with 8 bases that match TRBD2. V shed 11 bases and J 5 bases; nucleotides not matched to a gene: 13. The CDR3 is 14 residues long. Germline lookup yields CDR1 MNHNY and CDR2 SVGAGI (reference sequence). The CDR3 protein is CAANSGAAVETQYF. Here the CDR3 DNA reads TGTGCCGCAAATAGCGGGGCGGCCGTGGAGACCCAGTACTTC.